In its sample, the clone carrying this TCR beta chain was seen a few times. The data were obtained in a study of T-cell memory formation after mild COVID-19. The V gene's germline CDR1 is SGHVS and CDR2 FNYEAQ. V dropped 8 bases and J dropped 2 bases, with 7 bases sitting between them. This CDR3 contains 12 residues. Sample barcodes and UMIs were carried by the TCR alpha and TCR beta cDNA libraries that 5'RACE generated with constant-segment primers. TCRdb itself ran the 5' RACE reads through MiXCR, one entry per CDR3 protein. The sample yields 560,000 or so distinct CDR3 sequences, around 16% seen once.

The V call is TRBV7-6, the J call TRBJ2-1; D is uncertain. The sequenced sample was PBMCs or a T cell subset sorted from them (not recorded which). This clonotype was sampled from an adult woman who had mild COVID-19 (a few samples of this study predate the infection). Cell type and time point are not known. The CDR3 loop reads CASGLTYNEQFF. CDR3 nucleotides: TGTGCCAGCGGCCTCACCTACAATGAGCAGTTCTTC. Based on the CDR3 plus reference TRBV7-6 and TRBJ2-1, the full variable domain is GAGVSQSPRYKVTKRGQDVALRCDPISGHVSLYWYRQALGQGPEFLTYFNYEAQQDKSGLPNDRFSAERPEGSISTLTIQRTEQRDSAMYRCASGLTYNEQFFGPGTRLTVL.